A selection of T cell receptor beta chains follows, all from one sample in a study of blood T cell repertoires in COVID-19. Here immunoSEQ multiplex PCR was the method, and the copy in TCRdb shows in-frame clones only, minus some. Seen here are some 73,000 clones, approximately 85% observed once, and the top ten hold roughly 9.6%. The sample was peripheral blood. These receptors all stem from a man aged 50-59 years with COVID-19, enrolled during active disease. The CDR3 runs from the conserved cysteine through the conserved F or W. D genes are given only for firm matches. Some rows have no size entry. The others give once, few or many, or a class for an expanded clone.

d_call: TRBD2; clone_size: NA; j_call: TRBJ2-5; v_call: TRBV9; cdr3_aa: CASSAPGLAGVETQYF; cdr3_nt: TGTGCCAGCAGCGCCCCCGGACTAGCGGGAGTTGAGACCCAGTACTTC
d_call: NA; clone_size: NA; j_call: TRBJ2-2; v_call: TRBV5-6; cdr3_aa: CASSLPGAVTGELFF; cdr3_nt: TGTGCCAGCAGCTTACCCGGTGCGGTCACCGGGGAGCTGTTTTTT
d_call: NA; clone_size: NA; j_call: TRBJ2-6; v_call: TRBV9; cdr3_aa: CASSVRVSGANVLTF; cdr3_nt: TGTGCCAGCAGCGTTCGGGTCTCTGGGGCCAACGTCCTGACTTTC
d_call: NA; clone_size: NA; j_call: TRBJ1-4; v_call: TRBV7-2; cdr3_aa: CASSSSTNEKLFF; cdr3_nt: TGTGCCAGCAGCTCCTCAACTAATGAAAAACTGTTTTTT
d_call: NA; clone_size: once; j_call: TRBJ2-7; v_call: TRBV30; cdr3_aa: CAWSRDTYEQYF; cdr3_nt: TGTGCCTGGAGTAGGGACACCTACGAGCAGTACTTC
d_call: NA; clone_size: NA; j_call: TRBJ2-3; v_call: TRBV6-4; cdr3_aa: CASSDSRNTQYF; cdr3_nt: TGTGCCAGCAGTGACTCTAGAAATACGCAGTATTTT
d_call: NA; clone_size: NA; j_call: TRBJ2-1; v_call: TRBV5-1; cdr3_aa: CASSLAVWDEQFF; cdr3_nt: TGCGCCAGCAGCTTAGCGGTTTGGGATGAGCAGTTCTTC
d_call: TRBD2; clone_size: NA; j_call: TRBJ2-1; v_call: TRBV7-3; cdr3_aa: CASSLIPGLAGGDNEQFF; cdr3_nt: TGTGCCAGCAGCTTAATACCGGGACTAGCGGGAGGGGACAATGAGCAGTTCTTC
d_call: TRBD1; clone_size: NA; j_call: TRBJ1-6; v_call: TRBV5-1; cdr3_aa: CASSLGTGNLNSPLHF; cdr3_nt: TGCGCCAGCAGCCTGGGGACAGGGAACCTCAATTCACCCCTCCACTTT
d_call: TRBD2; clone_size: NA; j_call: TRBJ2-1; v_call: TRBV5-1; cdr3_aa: CASSSWPRTSGRADSYNEQFF; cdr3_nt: TGCGCCAGCAGCTCTTGGCCTCGGACTAGCGGGAGGGCCGACTCCTACAATGAGCAGTTCTTC
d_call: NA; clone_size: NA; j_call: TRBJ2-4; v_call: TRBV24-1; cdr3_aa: CATSDPPRDIQYF; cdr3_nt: TGTGCCACCAGTGATCCCCCCCGGGACATTCAGTACTTC
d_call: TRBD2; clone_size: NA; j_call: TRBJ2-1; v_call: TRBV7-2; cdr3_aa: CASSLGLAYEQFF; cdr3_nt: TGTGCCAGCAGCTTAGGACTAGCGTATGAGCAGTTCTTC
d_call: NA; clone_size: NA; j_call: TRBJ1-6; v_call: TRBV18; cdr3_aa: CASSPQGVNSPLHF; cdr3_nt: TGTGCCAGCTCACCACAGGGGGTTAATTCACCCCTCCACTTT
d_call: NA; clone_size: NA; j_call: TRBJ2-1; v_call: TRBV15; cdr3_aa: CATSSTWAGSTYNEQFF; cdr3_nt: TGTGCCACCAGCAGCACCTGGGCGGGATCTACCTACAATGAGCAGTTCTTC
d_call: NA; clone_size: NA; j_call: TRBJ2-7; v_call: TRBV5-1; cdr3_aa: CASSLEGSASSYEQYF; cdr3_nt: TGCGCCAGCAGCTTGGAAGGTAGCGCCAGCTCCTACGAGCAGTACTTC
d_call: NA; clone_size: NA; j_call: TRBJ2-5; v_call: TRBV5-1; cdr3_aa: CASNQGGSETQYF; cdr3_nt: TGCGCCAGCAACCAGGGGGGCAGCGAGACCCAGTACTTC
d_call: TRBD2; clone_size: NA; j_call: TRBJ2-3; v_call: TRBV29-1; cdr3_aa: CSVELAGAPTDTQYF; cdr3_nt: TGCAGCGTTGAACTAGCGGGAGCTCCCACAGATACGCAGTATTTT
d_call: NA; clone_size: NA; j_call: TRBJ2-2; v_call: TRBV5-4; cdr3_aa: CASSSDGRNTGELFF; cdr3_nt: TGTGCCAGCAGCTCGGATGGGAGAAACACCGGGGAGCTGTTTTTT
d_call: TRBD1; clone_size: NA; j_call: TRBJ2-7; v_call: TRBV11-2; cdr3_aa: CASRKPGTATYEQYF; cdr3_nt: TGTGCCAGCAGAAAGCCCGGGACAGCAACCTACGAGCAGTACTTC
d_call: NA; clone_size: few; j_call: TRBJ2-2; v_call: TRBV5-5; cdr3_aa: CASSWKGAGELFF; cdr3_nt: TGTGCCAGCAGCTGGAAGGGGGCCGGGGAGCTGTTTTTT
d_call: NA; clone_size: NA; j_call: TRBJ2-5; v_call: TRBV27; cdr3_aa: CASSLGFTREETQYF; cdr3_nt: TGTGCCAGCAGTTTAGGATTTACTAGGGAAGAGACCCAGTACTTC
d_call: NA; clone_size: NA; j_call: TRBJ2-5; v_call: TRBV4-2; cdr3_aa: CASSQGDRPQETQYF; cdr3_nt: TGTGCCAGCAGCCAAGGCGACAGACCCCAAGAGACCCAGTACTTC
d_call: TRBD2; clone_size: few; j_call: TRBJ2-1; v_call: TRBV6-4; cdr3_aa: CASSDSAGVNEQFF; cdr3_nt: TGTGCCAGCAGTGACTCTGCGGGAGTGAATGAGCAGTTCTTC
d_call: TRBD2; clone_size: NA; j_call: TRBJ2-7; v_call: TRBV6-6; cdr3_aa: CASSYSIAGASYEQYF; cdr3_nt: TGTGCCAGCAGTTACTCGATAGCGGGGGCCTCCTACGAGCAGTACTTC
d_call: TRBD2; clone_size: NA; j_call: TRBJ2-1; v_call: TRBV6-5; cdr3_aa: CASTTSVYNEQFF; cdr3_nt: TGTGCCAGCACTACTAGCGTGTACAATGAGCAGTTCTTC
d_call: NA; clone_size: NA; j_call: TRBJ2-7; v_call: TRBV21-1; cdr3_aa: CASSKDARGEQYF; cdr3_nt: TGTGCCAGCAGCAAAGATGCTAGGGGGGAGCAGTACTTC
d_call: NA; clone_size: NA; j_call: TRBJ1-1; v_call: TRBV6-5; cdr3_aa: CASSYRVNTEAFF; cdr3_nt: TGTGCCAGCAGTTACCGGGTCAACACTGAAGCTTTCTTT
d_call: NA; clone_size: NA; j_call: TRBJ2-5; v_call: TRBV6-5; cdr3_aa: CASTVDYFGETQYF; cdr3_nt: TGTGCCAGCACTGTGGACTATTTCGGAGAGACCCAGTACTTC
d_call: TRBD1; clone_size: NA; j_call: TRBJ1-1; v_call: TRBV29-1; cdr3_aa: CSVSSTGGYTEAFF; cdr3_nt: TGCAGCGTTTCCAGTACAGGGGGCTACACTGAAGCTTTCTTT
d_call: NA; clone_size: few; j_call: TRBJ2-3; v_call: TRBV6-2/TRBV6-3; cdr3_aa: CASSYLTLASPGTDTQYF; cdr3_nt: TGTGCCAGCAGTTACCTAACCCTAGCGTCCCCCGGCACAGATACGCAGTATTTT
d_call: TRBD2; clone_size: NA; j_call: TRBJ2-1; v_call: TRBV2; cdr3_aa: CASSVTLGLAGISYNEQFF; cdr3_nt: TGTGCCAGCAGCGTAACCTTGGGACTAGCGGGAATCTCCTACAATGAGCAGTTCTTC
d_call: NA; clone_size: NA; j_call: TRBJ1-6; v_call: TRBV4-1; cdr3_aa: CASSQGGRAGNSPLHF; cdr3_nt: TGCGCCAGCAGCCAAGGAGGCAGGGCGGGGAATTCACCCCTCCACTTT
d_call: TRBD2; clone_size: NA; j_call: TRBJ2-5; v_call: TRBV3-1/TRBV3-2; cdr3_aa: CASSRRFPSRAGGGETQYF; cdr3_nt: TGTGCCAGCAGCCGCCGATTTCCATCCAGAGCGGGAGGCGGAGAGACCCAGTACTTC
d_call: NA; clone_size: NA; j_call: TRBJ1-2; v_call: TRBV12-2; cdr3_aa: CASRLKGDDYGYTF; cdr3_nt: TGTGCAAGTCGCTTGAAGGGAGATGACTATGGCTACACCTTC
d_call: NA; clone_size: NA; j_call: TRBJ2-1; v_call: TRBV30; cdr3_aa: CAWSSGTRGEQFF; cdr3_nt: TGTGCCTGGAGTTCCGGGACCAGGGGTGAGCAGTTCTTC
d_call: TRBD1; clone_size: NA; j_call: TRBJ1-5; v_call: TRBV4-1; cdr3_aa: CASSPGGKGKSNQPQHF; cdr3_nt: TGCGCCAGCAGCCCAGGGGGGAAGGGCAAGAGCAATCAGCCCCAGCATTTT
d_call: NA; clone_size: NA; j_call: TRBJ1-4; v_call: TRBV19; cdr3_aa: CASSIWRGGSEKLFF; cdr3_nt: TGTGCCAGTAGTATCTGGCGGGGGGGTAGCGAAAAACTGTTTTTT
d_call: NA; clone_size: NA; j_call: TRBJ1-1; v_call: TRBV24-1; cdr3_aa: CATSTGGKNTEAFF; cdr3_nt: TGTGCCACCAGTACCGGGGGGAAGAACACTGAAGCTTTCTTT
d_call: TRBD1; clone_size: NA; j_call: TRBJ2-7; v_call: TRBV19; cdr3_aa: CASSMPGQGKHEQYF; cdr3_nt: TGTGCCAGTAGTATGCCGGGACAGGGAAAACACGAGCAGTACTTC
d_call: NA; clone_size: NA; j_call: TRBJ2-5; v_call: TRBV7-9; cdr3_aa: CASSLGRTQETQYF; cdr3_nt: TGTGCCAGCAGCCTAGGGAGGACCCAAGAGACCCAGTACTTC
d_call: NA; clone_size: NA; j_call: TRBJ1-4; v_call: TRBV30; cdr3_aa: CAWRSGRATNEKLFF; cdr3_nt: TGTGCCTGGCGTTCAGGGAGGGCAACTAATGAAAAACTGTTTTTT
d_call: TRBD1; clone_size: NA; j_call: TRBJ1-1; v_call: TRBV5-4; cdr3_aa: CASSRSGTVETEAFF; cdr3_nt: TGTGCCAGCAGCAGATCCGGGACAGTGGAGACTGAAGCTTTCTTT
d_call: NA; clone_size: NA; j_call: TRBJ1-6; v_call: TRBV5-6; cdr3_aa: CASSLGERDNSPLHF; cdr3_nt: TGTGCCAGCAGCTTGGGAGAACGGGATAATTCACCCCTCCACTTT
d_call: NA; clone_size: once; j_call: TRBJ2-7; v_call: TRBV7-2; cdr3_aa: CASSATGGWSEQYF; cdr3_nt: TGTGCCAGCAGCGCGACAGGAGGCTGGTCCGAGCAGTACTTC
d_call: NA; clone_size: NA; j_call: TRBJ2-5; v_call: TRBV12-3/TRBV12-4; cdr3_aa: CASGLQETQYF; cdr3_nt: TGTGCGAGCGGCCTCCAAGAGACCCAGTACTTC